This TCR beta chain was profiled in a study of T-cell reconstitution after alpha-beta-depleted transplantation in children. Whole-study findings and limits: Reported findings indicate that, about two months after transplant, alpha-beta T cells came from several hundred expanded clones, which were derived from non-depleted graft cells. Diversity of TCRbeta at day 60 was high in some patients, arising from surviving recipient T cells and thymic progenitors. T-cell numbers and diversity, one year after transplant, stemmed largely from T cells that were newly produced.

The germline gives CDR1 MNHEY, CDR2 SVGAGI. J lost 1 base, V lost 2 bases, and 2 bases had no gene match. The CDR3 length is 17 residues. At least ten counts were recorded for this clonotype. The antigen remains undetermined. Library preparation (for TCRbeta) was performed with unique molecular identifiers. One entry per CDR3 protein results from TCRdb running MiXCR on the PCR reads. Of fewer than 250,000 distinct CDR3 sequences in the sample, around a sixth were seen once. The chain has TRBV6-5 and TRBJ2-1; TRBD2 matches 13 bases. This clonotype originated in a male patient between 2 and 10 years old who had a stem cell transplant for acute lymphoblastic leukemia, so the T cells may come from the graft donor. The source material was PBMCs, mostly from graft donor cells, sampled 360 days after TCRalphabeta/CD19-depleted stem cell transplant. CDR3 nucleotide sequence: TGTGCCAGCAGTTACCCGGGACTAGCGGGGTCCTACAATGAGCAGTTCTTC. It encodes CASSYPGLAGSYNEQFF.